The 10 T cell receptor beta chains reported below all come from one sample, sequenced in a study of shared clonotypes between healthy human individuals. Sequencing used immunoSEQ multiplex PCR; TCRdb keeps in-frame clones, though not all of them. The sample has roughly 1,800,000 clones, approximately 94% seen once. It was CD45RO-negative cells, positively selected for CCR7, that made up naive CD8 cells, with terminally differentiated effector memory CD45RA+ cells excluded. The source material was naive CD8+ T cells sorted from blood. The receptors originated from a man in his late teens or twenties in good health.

The CDR3 DNA reads TGTGCCTGGAGTGTACAATTAGTAGGGTTGGATACGCAGTATTTT. It codes for CAWSVQLVGLDTQYF. The rearrangement joins TRBV30 to TRBJ2-3; D unresolved. The germline V gene has CDR1 GTSNPN and CDR2 SVGIG (reference sequence). The CDR3 covers 15 residues. The V gene lost 0 bases and the J gene lost 6 bases, with 16 bases spanning the gap.

The chain carries TRBV30 and TRBJ2-3, with TRBD1 as a possible D gene (6 bases). Trimming shortened V by 1 base and J by 4 bases, and 15 bases separated the two germline ends. CDR3 size: 15 residues. The germline V gene encodes CDR1 GTSNPN and CDR2 SVGIG (reference sequence). The CDR3 sequence: CAWSAGTEGADTQYF. For the CDR3, the DNA is TGTGCCTGGAGTGCGGGGACCGAGGGGGCAGATACGCAGTATTTT.

The rearrangement links TRBV5-4 to TRBJ2-2, with D unclear. From germline, CDR1 is SGHNT and CDR2 YYREEE (reference sequence). This CDR3 has 11 residues. The germline V and J ends were trimmed by 0 bases and 7 bases, with 1 base remaining between them. This CDR3 reads CASSLDGELFF. The DNA of the CDR3 is TGTGCCAGCAGCTTGGACGGGGAGCTGTTTTTT.

The chain recombines TRBV7-2 with TRBJ1-2; a possible D gene is TRBD1 (5 bases). This CDR3 region has 13 residues. Per germline, CDR1 SGHTA and CDR2 FQGNSA. V lost 4 bases and J 4 bases, leaving 10 bases between the germline ends. The CDR3 protein is CASSWGDTYGYTF. In DNA form, the CDR3 reads TGTGCCAGCAGCTGGGGGGATACCTATGGCTACACCTTC. The whole variable domain, filled in from reference TRBV7-2 and TRBJ1-2, reads GAGVSQSPSNKVTEKGKDVELRCDPISGHTALYWYRQSLGQGLEFLIYFQGNSAPDKSGLPSDRFSAERTGGSVSTLTIQRTQQEDSAVYLCASSWGDTYGYTFGSGTRLTVV.

The chain has TRBV14 and TRBJ1-1, with D unclear. V lost 1 base and J lost 1, with 13 bases in between. Germline loops: CDR1 SGHDN, CDR2 FVKESK. This CDR3 has 16 amino acids. The CDR3 nucleotides are TGTGCCAGCAGCCAAGGTGCGCAGTTGGGGAACACTGAAGCTTTCTTT. Protein product: CASSQGAQLGNTEAFF.

The chain is built from TRBV30 and TRBJ2-5; D possibly corresponds to TRBD2 (5 bases). Germline-derived CDR1 and CDR2 are GTSNPN and SVGIG (reference sequence). V lost 4 bases and J lost 4, with 10 bases in between. The CDR3 has 12 residues. This chain's CDR3 is CAWTFEGETQYF. For the CDR3, the DNA is TGTGCCTGGACCTTTGAGGGAGAGACCCAGTACTTC.

The gene calls are TRBV4-3 and TRBJ2-5; 7 bases agree with TRBD2. V gave up 1 base and J gave up 0 bases; unmatched junction bases: 11. This CDR3 spans 18 amino acids. Germline CDR1 reads LGHNA; CDR2 reads YSLEER. CDR3 DNA sequence: TGCGCCAGCAGCCAAGTTAGTTCGGGGGAGGGGTACCAAGAGACCCAGTACTTC. Protein product: CASSQVSSGEGYQETQYF.

This rearrangement joins TRBV7-9 to TRBJ1-2; D gene uncertain. CDR1 SEHNR and CDR2 FQNEAQ come from the germline V gene (reference sequence). The CDR3 is 14 amino acids. Trimming took 5 bases from V and 0 from J, leaving 10 bases between them. CDR3 loop: CASSPPPSNYGYTF. CDR3 DNA sequence: TGTGCCAGCAGCCCGCCACCCTCTAACTATGGCTACACCTTC.

The rearrangement links TRBV28 to TRBJ1-2; TRBD1 aligns across 9 bases. Germline V gene sequence: CDR1 MDHEN, CDR2 SYDVKM. The CDR3 is 14 amino acids. The V gene end was trimmed by 6 bases and the J gene end by 5 bases; junction bases not matched to a gene: 7. The CDR3 sequence is CASSPDRGWYGYTF. The DNA for the CDR3 is TGTGCCAGCAGCCCGGACAGGGGTTGGTATGGCTACACCTTC.

The rearrangement uses TRBV27 and TRBJ1-2; maybe TRBD1 (5 bases). This CDR3 has 15 residues. Germline V gives CDR1 MNHEY, CDR2 SMNVEV (reference sequence). V dropped 2 bases and J dropped 8 bases, with 18 bases sitting between them. The CDR3 DNA sequence: TGTGCCAGCAGTTTAACCCCCCCCGGGAGGGGAGGCTACACCTTC. Amino acids: CASSLTPPGRGGYTF.